The T cell receptor (beta chain) described here comes from a study of T cells after posttransplantation cyclophosphamide. Study-wide results and caveats: Later blood repertoires were often dominated by clones from the donor CD8+ memory compartment.

TCRdb keeps only in-frame clones here, not all; method: immunoSEQ multiplex PCR. The sample contains some 18,000 clones, none occurring once; 0.45% to 0.65% lies in the top ten. A marrow graft followed busulfan-fludarabine conditioning, with cyclophosphamide on days +3 and +4. This clone occurred many times. Antigen specificity is unknown. Additional DNA sequences in this sample encode the identical CDR3. Germline V gives CDR1 MNHNY, CDR2 SVGAGI (reference sequence). This CDR3 region has 12 residues. Trimming took 6 bases from V and 5 from J, leaving 11 bases between them. The sequence was collected from a female patient aged 30 to 45 who received an allogeneic stem cell transplant from a related donor, was CMV-positive, and had no GVHD. Some T cells may have come from the graft donor. The genes are TRBV6-6 and TRBJ2-7, with D tentatively TRBD1 (5 bases). Here the sequenced sample was PBMCs, taken after allogeneic stem cell transplant with posttransplant cyclophosphamide. CDR3 in amino acids: CASRRQGDEQYF. DNA of the CDR3: TGTGCCAGCAGACGTCAGGGTGACGAGCAGTACTTC.